These 8 T cell receptor beta chains originate from one sample sequenced in a study of human T cells and chemical hapten exposure. Stated time point: patch test 2, 6 weeks after DPC sensitization. The treatment denotes: therapeutic diphenylcyclopropenone sensitization with weekly scalp DPC. TCRdb fed the RACE reads into MiXCR, producing one record per CDR3 protein. The sample has approximately 68,000 distinct CDR3 sequences; around 7.9% are singletons. The starting material was whole blood, obtained in connection with sensitization to the hapten diphenylcyclopropenone (DPC). The receptor source for this set is a woman in her fifties or sixties with alopecia areata. Some clones in this sample may be carry-over from other donors' samples.

The chain links TRBV7-2 to TRBJ2-3, with D unresolved. The length of the CDR3 is 13 residues. The germline V and J ends were trimmed by 4 bases and 7 bases, with 12 bases remaining between them. Looked up from germline, CDR1 is SGHTA and CDR2 is FQGNSA. The chain's CDR3 is CASSSPLPHTQYF. CDR3 nucleotide sequence: TGTGCCAGCAGCTCCCCGCTCCCACATACGCAGTATTTT.

This clonotype has more than one count but fewer than ten. In nucleotides, the CDR3 is TGTGCCATCGGGGGGACAGCCTACGAGCAGTACTTC. Translated, it gives CAIGGTAYEQYF. This rearrangement joins TRBV10-3 to TRBJ2-7; a possible D gene is TRBD1 (7 bases). Germline V lookup: CDR1 ENHRY, CDR2 SYGVKD. Trimming left V 8 bases short and J 2 bases short, with 10 bases between. The CDR3 spans 12 residues.

Only a few counts were recorded for this clonotype. The J gene is TRBJ2-7, the V gene TRBV14, with TRBD2 matching 7 bases. The trim removed 0 bases at V and 12 bases at J, leaving 5 bases unmatched. This CDR3 has 12 residues. Germline V CDR1 and CDR2: SGHDN, FVKESK. This CDR3 reads CASSQDTGLPYF. Written as DNA, the CDR3 is TGTGCCAGCAGCCAAGATACGGGACTACCGTACTTC.

In its sample, this clonotype was seen many times. The CDR3 bases are TGTGCCAGCTCGTCGACGGGGGGCACAGATACGCAGTATTTT. As protein: CASSSTGGTDTQYF. The V gene is TRBV18, the J gene TRBJ2-3; a possible D gene is TRBD2 (6 bases). V lost 6 bases to trimming and J lost 1 base, with 11 bases between them. This CDR3 comprises 14 residues. CDR1 is KGHSH, CDR2 LQKENI, per germline.

About this clonotype itself: A much larger clone is a single base away; this may be a read error. A read error is likely, as this CDR3 ends without the conserved phenylalanine or tryptophan. CDR3: CASSQEGTSGRDTQYL. The CDR3 DNA is TGTGCCAGCAGCCAAGAGGGGACTAGCGGTAGAGATACGCAGTATTTA. The chain is built from TRBV4-2 and TRBJ2-3; 11 positions agree with TRBD2. Germline trimming cut 0 bases from V and 5 bases from J; bases unmatched to any gene: 4. This CDR3 is 16 amino acids long. Germline CDR1 and CDR2: LGHNA and YNFKEQ.

The chain uses TRBV12-3 or TRBV12-4 and TRBJ2-1; TRBD2 is a possible D gene (6 bases). This CDR3 is built from 15 residues. V lost 8 bases to trimming and J lost 6 bases, with 20 bases between them. As DNA, the CDR3 is TGTGCCAGCGTAGTTCGGGGGTCCGGTAGCAATGAGCAGTTCTTC. Encoded protein: CASVVRGSGSNEQFF.

The table lists this clonotype with a few counts. This chain joins TRBV5-1 and TRBJ2-3; TRBD2 is a possible D gene (6 bases). CDR1 is SGHRS, CDR2 YFSETQ, per germline. The CDR3 is 15 amino acids. Deletions cut 0 bases from V and 4 bases from J, with 12 bases between. The chain's CDR3 is CASSLGGENPDTQYF. In DNA, the CDR3 is TGCGCCAGCAGCTTGGGGGGGGAGAACCCAGATACGCAGTATTTT.

The rearrangement uses TRBV19 and TRBJ1-1; no clear D gene. The ends were cut back, 4 bases at V and 6 bases at J, with 6 bases in the middle. Per germline, CDR1 LNHDA and CDR2 SQIVND (reference sequence). The CDR3 runs to 11 residues. The CDR3 DNA reads as TGTGCCAGTAGTACCCAAGCTGAAGCTTTCTTT. Translating gives CASSTQAEAFF.